Sequencing of this TCR beta chain was carried out in a study of blood T cell repertoires in COVID-19. Overall study: The United States, Italy and Spain supplied acute and convalescent COVID-19 samples. The cDNA or gDNA used as material had been derived from T cells, B-cell-depleted T cells, or PBMCs.

In this sample, this clone turned up a few times. Original processing methods: Amplification from reference gene primers served as the basis for estimated nucleated cell counts. The repertoire was sequenced with immunoSEQ multiplex PCR; TCRdb's copy has only in-frame clones and lacks some. The DNA was the basis for D and trimming; V, J and clone size are from that table. The table includes 95,000 to 150,000 clones, roughly 88% detected once. Per the germline V gene, CDR1 is GTSNPN and CDR2 is SVGIG (reference sequence). The CDR3 loop spans 13 amino acids. V lost 6 bases and J 3 bases, leaving 12 bases between the germline ends.

Input material: peripheral blood. The origin of this receptor is a man aged 35-49 years with acute or convalescent COVID-19. The chain employs TRBV30 and TRBJ1-5; D ambiguous. CDR3 amino acids: CACEGGNNQPQHF. The DNA of the CDR3 is TGTGCCTGCGAGGGAGGGAACAATCAGCCCCAGCATTTT.